This T cell receptor beta chain was identified in a study of T cells in Graves' hyperthyroidism and ophthalmopathy. Trimming took 5 bases from V and 2 from J, leaving 9 bases between them. The CDR3 length is 12 residues. Per germline, CDR1 SQVTM and CDR2 ANQGSEA. Authors of the study amplified TCR beta CDR3 regions from RNA transcripts. With the HTBI primer set, the TCR CDR3 went through a first round of RT-PCR. TCRdb independently ran MiXCR on the multiplex PCR reads; one entry per CDR3 protein. There are hundreds of thousands of distinct CDR3 sequences in the sample; about half occur only once, and roughly 8.2% lies in the top ten. This clonotype was observed at least ten times. Its antigen is currently unknown. Whole-study results and caveats: A model built on 13 V-J features separated ophthalmopathy from stable hyperthyroidism.

Orbital computed tomography, thyroid ultrasound, serum thyroxine and TRAb, and clinical symptoms together informed the diagnoses. The TCR comes from a woman aged 18 to 35 with Graves' hyperthyroidism. The rearrangement links TRBV29-1 to TRBJ1-2; tentatively, D is TRBD1 (5 bases). The sample comprised peripheral blood or thyroid tissue (not recorded which). CDR3 coding DNA: TGCAGCGTTCGCGAGGGGAACTATGGCTACACCTTC. As protein: CSVREGNYGYTF. The whole variable domain, filled in from reference TRBV29-1 and TRBJ1-2, reads SAVISQKPSRDICQRGTSLTIQCQVDSQVTMMFWYRQQPGQSLTLIATANQGSEATYESGFVIDKFPISRPNLTFSTLTVSNMSPEDSSIYLCSVREGNYGYTFGSGTRLTVV.